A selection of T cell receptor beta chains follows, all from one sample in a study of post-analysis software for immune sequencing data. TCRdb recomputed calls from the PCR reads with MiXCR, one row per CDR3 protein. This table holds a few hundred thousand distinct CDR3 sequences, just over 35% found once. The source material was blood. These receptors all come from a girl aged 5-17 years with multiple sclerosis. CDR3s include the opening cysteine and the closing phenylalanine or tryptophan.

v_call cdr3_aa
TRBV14 CASSRPGPPRYNEQFF
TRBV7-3 CASSLFPNSGYNEQFF
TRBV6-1 CASSAGQSYEQYF
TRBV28 CASIHSTLNTEAFF
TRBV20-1 CSAEVDSYYEQYF
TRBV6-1 CASSVTGGNQPQHF
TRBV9 CAGKRGQTNTGELFF
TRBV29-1 CSVSRDRVGEQFF
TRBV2 CASSEMGGQSLYNEQFF
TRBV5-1 CASSSNNLANEQFF
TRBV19 CASTNAGKRVTDTQYF
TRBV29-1 CSVAQGTNTEAFF
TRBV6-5 CASRGRGGNQPQHF
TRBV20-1 CSARIGTVQETQYF
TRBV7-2 CASSPYLGQGQTQYF
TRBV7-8 CASSWGTGEYNEQYF
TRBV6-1 CASSEGRGLRGYTF
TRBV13 CASSLGPGRSTEAFF
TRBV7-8 CASSRGLAGLLYNEQFF
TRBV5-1 CASSSGQGDTEAFF